What follows are 6 T cell receptor beta chains derived from one specimen sequenced in a study of cytotoxic CD8 clonotypes in ibrutinib-treated CLL. Sequencing was performed with immunoSEQ multiplex PCR; in TCRdb, only in-frame clones are kept and a portion is missing. The sample records hundreds of thousands of clones, 67% being singletons. The sequenced sample was PBMCs, obtained after 36 months of ibrutinib treatment. These receptors originate from a human donor with chronic lymphocytic leukemia.

The genes are TRBV5-1 and TRBJ2-2; D not certain. V was cut by 3 bases and J by 5 bases, with 8 bases left in between. The CDR3 is 13 residues long. Germline CDR1 and CDR2: SGHRS and YFSETQ. In DNA, the CDR3 is TGCGCCAGCAGCTCCGACCCTACCGGGGAGCTGTTTTTT. Protein product: CASSSDPTGELFF.

The V gene is TRBV5-1, the J gene TRBJ2-1; TRBD1 agrees at 8 bases. This CDR3 is 15 amino acids long. Germline loops: CDR1 SGHRS, CDR2 YFSETQ. The junction had 4 bases not matched to a gene; V was cut back by 5 bases and J by 0 bases. Written as DNA, the CDR3 is TGCGCCAGCAGACCCGGACAGGGCTCCTACAATGAGCAGTTCTTC. This sequence encodes CASRPGQGSYNEQFF.

This CDR3 is CASSVVGVSEQYF. The CDR3 nucleotides are TGTGCCAGCAGCGTAGTGGGAGTCTCCGAGCAGTACTTC. The V call is TRBV9, the J call TRBJ2-7; maybe TRBD2 (5 bases). The germline V gene has CDR1 SGDLS and CDR2 YYNGEE. V was clipped by 0 bases and J by 6 bases, with 10 bases between them. CDR3 length: 13 residues. Looking up the rest from reference TRBV9 and TRBJ2-7 gives the full variable domain: DSGVTQTPKHLITATGQRVTLRCSPRSGDLSVYWYQQSLDQGLQFLIQYYNGEERAKGNILERFSAQQFPDLHSELNLSSLELGDSALYFCASSVVGVSEQYFGPGTRLTVT.

The CDR3 region has the DNA TGTGCCAGCAGCTTAGCGAGAAATACGGCAGGGGGTCCGGCAGATACGCAGTATTTT. Encoded protein: CASSLARNTAGGPADTQYF. The chain is built from TRBV7-8 and TRBJ2-3, with 7 bases identical to TRBD1. This CDR3 has 19 residues. The V gene end was trimmed by 0 bases and the J gene end by 4 bases; junction bases not matched to a gene: 16. Germline V lookup: CDR1 SGHVS, CDR2 FQNEAQ.

This clone appeared once. V gene TRBV6-5 combines with J gene TRBJ2-1, with D tentatively TRBD1 (5 bases). The CDR3 covers 14 residues. The germline gives CDR1 MNHEY, CDR2 SVGAGI. Deletions cut 7 bases from V and 8 bases from J, with 18 bases between. CDR3 residues: CASTQGSRGDEQFF. The CDR3 DNA reads TGTGCCAGCACCCAAGGTTCAAGGGGCGATGAGCAGTTCTTC.

This chain joins TRBV29-1 and TRBJ1-3; D is uncertain. Between the trimmed V and J ends, which lost 5 bases and 7 bases, there was a span of 18 bases. The length of the CDR3 is 14 residues. Germline V CDR1 and CDR2: SQVTM, ANQGSEA. CDR3 sequence reads: CSVQPQAIGNTIYF. CDR3 in DNA: TGCAGCGTTCAACCCCAGGCTATCGGGAACACCATATATTTT.